The present entry profiles one TCR beta chain with its context. No antigen is known for it. Other DNA sequences in this specimen translate into the identical CDR3. This sample stems from a study of shared clonotypes between healthy human individuals. Study-wide findings and caveats: Lower generation probabilities were found for non-shared clonotypes than for those shared by all four donors. Donor scarcity curtailed the genetic and exposure-history diversity represented herein.

Assay execution took place at the deep level. Sequencing used immunoSEQ multiplex PCR; TCRdb keeps in-frame clones, though not all of them. Altogether about 2.1 million clones are present, 93% being singletons, with the ten largest covering approximately 1.7%. Terminally differentiated effector memory CD45RA+ cells were excluded from the naive CD8 cells, which were CD45RO-negative and positively selected for CCR7. After removal of 2 bases from V and 0 bases from J, the junction contained 2 bases not matched to a gene. This CDR3 spans 15 amino acids. Per the germline V gene, CDR1 is SGDLS and CDR2 is YYNGEE.

Sequenced: naive CD8+ T cells from PBMCs. The TCR was taken from a man aged 18 to 30 in good health. Some clones in this sample may be carry-over from other donors' samples. V gene TRBV9 combines with J gene TRBJ2-3; 8 bases map to TRBD2. CDR3 in DNA: TGTGCCAGCAGCGTTAGCGGGGTGAGCACAGATACGCAGTATTTT. Protein sequence: CASSVSGVSTDTQYF.